The present T cell receptor (beta chain) was sequenced within a study of cytomegalovirus exposure and HLA in healthy donors. 60 Vbeta and 13 Jbeta primers were used in PCR. Assay: immunoSEQ multiplex PCR; the TCRdb copy retains only in-frame clones and omits some. The sample shows 170,000 or so clones, over 60% of them seen only once. Trimming cost V 4 bases and J 2 bases, with 9 bases left between them. CDR1 is MNHNS and CDR2 is SASEGT in the germline V gene. The CDR3 is 13 residues long. The J gene is TRBJ2-7, the V gene TRBV6-1; D possibly corresponds to TRBD1 (5 bases). Sequencing was done on a sample of PBMCs. This TCR was recovered from a man aged 40-55 years in good health and CMV-seronegative. The CDR3 region has the DNA TGTGCCAGCAGTGTAGGCAGGGCCTACGAGCAGTACTTC. Residues: CASSVGRAYEQYF.